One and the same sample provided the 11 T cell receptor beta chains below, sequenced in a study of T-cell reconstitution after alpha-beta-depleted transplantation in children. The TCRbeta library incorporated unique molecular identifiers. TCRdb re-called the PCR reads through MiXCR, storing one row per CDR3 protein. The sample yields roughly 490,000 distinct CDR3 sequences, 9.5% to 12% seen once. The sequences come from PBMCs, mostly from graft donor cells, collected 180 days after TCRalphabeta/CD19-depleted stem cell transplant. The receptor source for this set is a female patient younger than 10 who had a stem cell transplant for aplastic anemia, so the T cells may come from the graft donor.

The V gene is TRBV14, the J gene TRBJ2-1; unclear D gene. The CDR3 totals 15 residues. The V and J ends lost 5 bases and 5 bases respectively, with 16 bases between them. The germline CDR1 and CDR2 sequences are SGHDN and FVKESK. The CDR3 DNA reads TGTGCCAGCAGCTTCGTCCGGACGTCAGACAATGAGCAGTTCTTC. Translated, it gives CASSFVRTSDNEQFF.

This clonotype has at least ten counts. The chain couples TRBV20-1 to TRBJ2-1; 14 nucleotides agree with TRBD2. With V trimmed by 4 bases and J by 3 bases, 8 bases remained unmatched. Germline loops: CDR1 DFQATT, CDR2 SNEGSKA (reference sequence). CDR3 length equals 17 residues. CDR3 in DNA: TGCAGTGCTATACCGGGACTAGCGGGAGTAGGCTACAATGAGCAGTTCTTC. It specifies CSAIPGLAGVGYNEQFF.

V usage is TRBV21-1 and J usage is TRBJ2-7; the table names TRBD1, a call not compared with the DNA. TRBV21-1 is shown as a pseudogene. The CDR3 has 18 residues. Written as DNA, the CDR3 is TGTGCCAGCAGCAAAAAGCGTGGTAAGACAGGGGGCTGCTACGAGCAGTACGTC. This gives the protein CASSKKRGKTGGCYEQYV.

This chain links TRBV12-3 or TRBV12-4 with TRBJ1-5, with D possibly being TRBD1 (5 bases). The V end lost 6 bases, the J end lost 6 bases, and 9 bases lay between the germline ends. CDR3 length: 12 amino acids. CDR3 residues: CASRRGVQPQHF. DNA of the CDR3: TGTGCCAGCAGGAGGGGTGTTCAGCCCCAGCATTTT.

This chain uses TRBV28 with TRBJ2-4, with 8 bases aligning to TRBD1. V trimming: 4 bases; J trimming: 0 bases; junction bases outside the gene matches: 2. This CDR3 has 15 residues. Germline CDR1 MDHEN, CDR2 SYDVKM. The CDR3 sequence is CASSSDRAAKNIQYF. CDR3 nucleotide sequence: TGTGCCAGCAGTTCGGACAGGGCAGCCAAAAACATTCAGTACTTC. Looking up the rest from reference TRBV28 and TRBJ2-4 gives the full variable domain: DVKVTQSSRYLVKRTGEKVFLECVQDMDHENMFWYRQDPGLGLRLIYFSYDVKMKEKGDIPEGYSVSREKKERFSLILESASTNQTSMYLCASSSDRAAKNIQYFGAGTRLSVL.

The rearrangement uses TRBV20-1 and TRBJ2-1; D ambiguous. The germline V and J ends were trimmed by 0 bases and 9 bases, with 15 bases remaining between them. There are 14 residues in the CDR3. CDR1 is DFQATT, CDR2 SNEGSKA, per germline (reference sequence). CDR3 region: CSARDRRREVEQFF. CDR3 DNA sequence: TGCAGTGCTAGAGATCGGCGACGCGAAGTTGAGCAGTTCTTC.

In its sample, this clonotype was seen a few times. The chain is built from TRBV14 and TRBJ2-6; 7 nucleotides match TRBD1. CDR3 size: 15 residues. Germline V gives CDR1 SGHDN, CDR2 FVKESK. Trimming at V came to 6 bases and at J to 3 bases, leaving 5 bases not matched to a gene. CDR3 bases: TGTGCCAGCAGACTAGGGGGCTTTGGGGCCAACGTCCTGACTTTC. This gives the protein CASRLGGFGANVLTF.

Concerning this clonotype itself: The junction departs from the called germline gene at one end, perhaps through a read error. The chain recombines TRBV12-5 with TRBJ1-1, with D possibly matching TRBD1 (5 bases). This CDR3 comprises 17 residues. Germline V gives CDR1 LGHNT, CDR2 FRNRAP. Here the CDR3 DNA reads TGTGCTAGTGGTTTGTATCGGGGCCAGAGGGCCGACACTGAATCTTTCTTT. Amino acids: CASGLYRGQRADTESFF. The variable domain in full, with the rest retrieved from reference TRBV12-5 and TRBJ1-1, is DARVTQTPRHKVTEMGQEVTMRCQPILGHNTVFWYRQTMMQGLELLAYFRNRAPLDDSGMPKDRFSAEMPDATLATLKIQPSEPRDSAVYFCASGLYRGQRADTESFFGQGTRLTVV.

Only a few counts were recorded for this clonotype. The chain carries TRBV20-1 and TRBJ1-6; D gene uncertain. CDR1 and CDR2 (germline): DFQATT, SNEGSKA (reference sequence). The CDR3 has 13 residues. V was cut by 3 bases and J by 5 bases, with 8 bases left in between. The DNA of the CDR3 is TGCAGTGCTAGTTTCAGTAATAATTCACCCCTCCACTTT. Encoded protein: CSASFSNNSPLHF.

The chain's CDR3 is CASSGRTGPNEQFF. CDR3 DNA: TGTGCCAGCAGTGGGAGGACAGGTCCAAATGAGCAGTTCTTC. This rearrangement joins TRBV2 to TRBJ2-1; TRBD1 matches at 7 bases. The length of the CDR3 is 14 residues. From germline, CDR1 is SNHLY and CDR2 FYNNEI. After removal of 4 bases from V and 7 bases from J, the junction contained 7 bases not matched to a gene.

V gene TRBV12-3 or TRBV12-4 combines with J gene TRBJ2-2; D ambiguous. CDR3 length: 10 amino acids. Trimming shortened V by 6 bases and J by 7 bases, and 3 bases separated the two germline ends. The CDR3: CASRFGELFF. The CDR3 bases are TGTGCCAGCAGATTCGGGGAGCTGTTTTTT.